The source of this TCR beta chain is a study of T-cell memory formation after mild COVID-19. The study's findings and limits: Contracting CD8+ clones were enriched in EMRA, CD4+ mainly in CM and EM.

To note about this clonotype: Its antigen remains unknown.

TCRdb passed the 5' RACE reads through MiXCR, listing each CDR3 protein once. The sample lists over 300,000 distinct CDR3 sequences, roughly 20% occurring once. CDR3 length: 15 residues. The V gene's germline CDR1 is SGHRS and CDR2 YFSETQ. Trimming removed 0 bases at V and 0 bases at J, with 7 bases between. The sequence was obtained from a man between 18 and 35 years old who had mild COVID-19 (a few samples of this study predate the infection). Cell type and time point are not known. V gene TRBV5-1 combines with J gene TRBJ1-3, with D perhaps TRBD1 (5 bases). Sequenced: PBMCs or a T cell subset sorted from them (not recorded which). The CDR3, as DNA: TGCGCCAGCAGCTTGGAGGGGTCCTCTGGAAACACCATATATTTT. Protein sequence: CASSLEGSSGNTIYF.